This paragraph reports one TCR beta chain. The source of the sample is a study of T cell changes during pregnancy in multiple sclerosis. V shed 6 bases and J 3 bases; nucleotides not matched to a gene: 6. The CDR3 runs 14 residues. Germline loops: CDR1 SGHDT, CDR2 YYEEEE. This table comes from immunoSEQ multiplex PCR, and its TCRdb copy is limited to in-frame clones, with some not included. The sample holds 65,000 to 75,000 clones, about 90% seen once. The origin of this receptor is a female donor in good health, enrolled as a control in a pregnancy study. V gene TRBV5-6 combines with J gene TRBJ2-5; 9 positions match TRBD1. The sample was peripheral blood, taken in the third trimester of pregnancy. In DNA, the CDR3 is TGTGCCAGCACCCCCGGGACAGGGAAAGAGACCCAGTACTTC. It specifies CASTPGTGKETQYF.